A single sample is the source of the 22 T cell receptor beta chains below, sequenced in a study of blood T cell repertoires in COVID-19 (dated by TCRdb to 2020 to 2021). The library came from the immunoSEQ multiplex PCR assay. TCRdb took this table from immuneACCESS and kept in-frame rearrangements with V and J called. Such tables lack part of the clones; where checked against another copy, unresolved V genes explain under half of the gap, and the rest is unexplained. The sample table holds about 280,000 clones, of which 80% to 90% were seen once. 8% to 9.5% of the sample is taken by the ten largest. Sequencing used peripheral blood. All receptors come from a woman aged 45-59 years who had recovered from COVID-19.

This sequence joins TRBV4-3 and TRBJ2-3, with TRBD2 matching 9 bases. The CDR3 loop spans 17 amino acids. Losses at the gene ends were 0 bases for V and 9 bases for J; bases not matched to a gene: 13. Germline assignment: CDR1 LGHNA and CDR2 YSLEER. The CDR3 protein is CASSQDSLAGGPGTQYF. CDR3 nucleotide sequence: TGCGCCAGCAGCCAAGATAGTCTGGCGGGAGGGCCGGGCACGCAGTATTTT.

This chain's CDR3 is CASVSGQGLYGYTF. CDR3 DNA: TGTGCCAGTGTGTCGGGACAGGGGCTCTATGGCTACACCTTC. This chain joins TRBV2 and TRBJ1-2; 10 bases line up with TRBD1. The CDR3 totals 14 residues. V lost 9 bases to trimming and J lost 4 bases; unmatched junction nucleotides: 8. The V gene's germline CDR1 is SNHLY and CDR2 FYNNEI.

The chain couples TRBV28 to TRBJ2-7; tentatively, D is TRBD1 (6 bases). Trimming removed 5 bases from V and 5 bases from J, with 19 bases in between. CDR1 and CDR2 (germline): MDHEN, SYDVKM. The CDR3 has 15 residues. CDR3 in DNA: TGTGCCAGCAGTCCCAGGGCAGGGGTTACCCACGAGCAGTACTTC. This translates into CASSPRAGVTHEQYF.

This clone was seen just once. In DNA form, the CDR3 reads TGTGCCAGCATCCCACAGAGGGGGATGAACACTGAAGCTTTCTTT. Amino acids: CASIPQRGMNTEAFF. The rearrangement links TRBV28 to TRBJ1-1, with D possibly being TRBD1 (6 bases). Between the trimmed V and J ends, which lost 7 bases and 0 bases, there was a span of 15 bases. Germline CDR1 is MDHEN and CDR2 is SYDVKM. CDR3 length: 15 residues.

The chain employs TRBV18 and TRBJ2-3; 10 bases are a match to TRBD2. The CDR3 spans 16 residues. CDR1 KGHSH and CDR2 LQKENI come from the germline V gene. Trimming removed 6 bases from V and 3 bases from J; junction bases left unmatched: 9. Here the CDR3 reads CASSRQAGGPTDTQYF. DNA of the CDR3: TGTGCCAGCTCTCGACAAGCGGGGGGGCCAACAGATACGCAGTATTTT. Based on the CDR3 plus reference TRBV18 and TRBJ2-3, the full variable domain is NAGVMQNPRHLVRRRGQEARLRCSPMKGHSHVYWYRQLPEEGLKFMVYLQKENIIDESGMPKERFSAEFPKEGPSILRIQQVVRGDSAAYFCASSRQAGGPTDTQYFGPGTRLTVL.

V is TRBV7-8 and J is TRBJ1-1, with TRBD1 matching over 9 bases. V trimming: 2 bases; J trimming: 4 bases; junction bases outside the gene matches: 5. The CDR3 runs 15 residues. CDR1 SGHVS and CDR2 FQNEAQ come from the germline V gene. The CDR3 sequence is CASSLIVGQGTEAFF. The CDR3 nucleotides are TGTGCCAGCAGCTTAATCGTGGGACAGGGCACTGAAGCTTTCTTT. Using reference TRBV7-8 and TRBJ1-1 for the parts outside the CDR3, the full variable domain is GAGVSQSPRYKVAKRGQDVALRCDPISGHVSLFWYQQALGQGPEFLTYFQNEAQLDKSGLPSDRFFAERPEGSVSTLKIQRTQQEDSAVYLCASSLIVGQGTEAFFGQGTRLTVV.

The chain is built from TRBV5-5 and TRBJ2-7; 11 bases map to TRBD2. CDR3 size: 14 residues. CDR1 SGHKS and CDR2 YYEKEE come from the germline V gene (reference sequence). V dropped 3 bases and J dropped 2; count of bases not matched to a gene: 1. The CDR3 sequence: CASSSGLAAYEQYF. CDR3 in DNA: TGTGCCAGCAGCTCGGGACTAGCGGCCTACGAGCAGTACTTC.

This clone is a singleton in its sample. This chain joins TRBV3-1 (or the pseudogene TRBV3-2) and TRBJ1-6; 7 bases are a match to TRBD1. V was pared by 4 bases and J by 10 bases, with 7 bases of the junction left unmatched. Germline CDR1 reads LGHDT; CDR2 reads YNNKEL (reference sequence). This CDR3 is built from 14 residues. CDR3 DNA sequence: TGTGCCAGCAGCCGAAACAGGGGTCGATCACCCCTCCACTTT. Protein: CASSRNRGRSPLHF.

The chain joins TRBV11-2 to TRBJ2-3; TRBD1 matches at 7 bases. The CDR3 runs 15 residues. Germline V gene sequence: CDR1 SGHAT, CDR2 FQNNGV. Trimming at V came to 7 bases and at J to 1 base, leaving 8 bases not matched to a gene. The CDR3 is CASTPKDRGTDTQYF. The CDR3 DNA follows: TGTGCCAGCACCCCAAAAGACAGGGGCACAGATACGCAGTATTTT.

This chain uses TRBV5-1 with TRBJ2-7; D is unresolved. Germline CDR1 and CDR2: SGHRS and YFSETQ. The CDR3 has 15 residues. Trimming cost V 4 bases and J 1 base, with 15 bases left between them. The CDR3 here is CASSQGEAVSYEQYF. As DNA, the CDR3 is TGCGCCAGCAGCCAAGGAGAAGCCGTTTCCTACGAGCAGTACTTC.

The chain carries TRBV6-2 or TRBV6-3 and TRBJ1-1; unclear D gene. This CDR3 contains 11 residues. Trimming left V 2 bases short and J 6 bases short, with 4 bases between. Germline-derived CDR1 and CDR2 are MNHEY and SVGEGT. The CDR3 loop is CASSYIAEAFF. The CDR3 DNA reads TGTGCCAGCAGTTACATCGCTGAAGCTTTCTTT.

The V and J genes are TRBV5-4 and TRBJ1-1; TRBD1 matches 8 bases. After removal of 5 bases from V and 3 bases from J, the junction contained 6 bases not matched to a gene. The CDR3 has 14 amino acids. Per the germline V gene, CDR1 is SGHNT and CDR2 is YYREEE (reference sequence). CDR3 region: CASSSGGWDTEAFF. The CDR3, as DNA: TGTGCCAGCAGTTCAGGGGGCTGGGACACTGAAGCTTTCTTT.

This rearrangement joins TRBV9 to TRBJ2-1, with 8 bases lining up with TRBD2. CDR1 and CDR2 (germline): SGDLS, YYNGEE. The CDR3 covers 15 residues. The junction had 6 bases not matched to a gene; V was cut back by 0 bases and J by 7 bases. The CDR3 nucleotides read TGTGCCAGCAGCGTAGAGAGCGGGAGCTCGAATGAGCAGTTCTTC. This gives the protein CASSVESGSSNEQFF.

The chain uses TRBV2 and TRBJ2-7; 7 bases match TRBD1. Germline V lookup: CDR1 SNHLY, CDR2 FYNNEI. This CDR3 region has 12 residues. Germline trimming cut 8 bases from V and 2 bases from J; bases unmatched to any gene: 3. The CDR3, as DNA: TGTGCCAGCGCTGGGACAGCCTACGAGCAGTACTTC. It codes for CASAGTAYEQYF. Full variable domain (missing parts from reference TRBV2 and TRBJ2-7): EPEVTQTPSHQVTQMGQEVILRCVPISNHLYFYWYRQILGQKVEFLVSFYNNEISEKSEIFDDQFSVERPDGSNFTLKIRSTKLEDSAMYFCASAGTAYEQYFGPGTRLTVT.

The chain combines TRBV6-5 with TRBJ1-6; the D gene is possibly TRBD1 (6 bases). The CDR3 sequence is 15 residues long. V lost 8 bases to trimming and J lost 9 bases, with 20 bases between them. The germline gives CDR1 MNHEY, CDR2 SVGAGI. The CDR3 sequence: CASLVSAGVGSPLHF. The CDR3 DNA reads TGTGCCAGCCTGGTATCGGCAGGGGTCGGTTCACCCCTCCACTTT.

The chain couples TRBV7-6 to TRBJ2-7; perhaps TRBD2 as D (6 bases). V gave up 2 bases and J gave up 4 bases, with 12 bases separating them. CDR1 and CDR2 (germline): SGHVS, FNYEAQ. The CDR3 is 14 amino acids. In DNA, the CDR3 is TGTGCCAGCAGCTTAAGTAGTGCGGGGTACGAGCAGTACTTC. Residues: CASSLSSAGYEQYF.

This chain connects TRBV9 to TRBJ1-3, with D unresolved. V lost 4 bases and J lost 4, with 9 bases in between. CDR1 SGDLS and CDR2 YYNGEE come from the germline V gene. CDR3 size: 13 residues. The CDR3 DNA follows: TGTGCCAGCAGCACCCGGGTGGGAAACACCATATATTTT. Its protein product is CASSTRVGNTIYF. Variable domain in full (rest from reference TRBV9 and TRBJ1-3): DSGVTQTPKHLITATGQRVTLRCSPRSGDLSVYWYQQSLDQGLQFLIQYYNGEERAKGNILERFSAQQFPDLHSELNLSSLELGDSALYFCASSTRVGNTIYFGEGSWLTVV.

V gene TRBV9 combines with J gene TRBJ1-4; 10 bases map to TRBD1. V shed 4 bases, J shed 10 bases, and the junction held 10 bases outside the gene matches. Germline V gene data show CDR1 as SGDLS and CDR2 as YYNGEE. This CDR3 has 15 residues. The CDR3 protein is CASSPSGQGEGKLFF. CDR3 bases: TGTGCCAGCAGCCCCTCCGGACAGGGGGAGGGAAAACTGTTTTTT.

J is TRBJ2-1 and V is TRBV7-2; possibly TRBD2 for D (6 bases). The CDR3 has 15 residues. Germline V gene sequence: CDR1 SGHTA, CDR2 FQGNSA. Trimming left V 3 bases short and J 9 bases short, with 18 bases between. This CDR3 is CASSFGGAGVSEQFF. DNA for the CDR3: TGTGCCAGCAGCTTCGGGGGAGCCGGCGTATCTGAGCAGTTCTTC.

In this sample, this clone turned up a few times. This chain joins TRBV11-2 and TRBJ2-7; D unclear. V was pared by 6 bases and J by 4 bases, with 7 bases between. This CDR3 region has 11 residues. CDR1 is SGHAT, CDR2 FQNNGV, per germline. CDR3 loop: CASSPSYEQYF. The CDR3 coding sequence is TGTGCCAGCAGTCCCTCTTACGAGCAGTACTTC. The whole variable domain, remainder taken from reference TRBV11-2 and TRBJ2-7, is EAGVAQSPRYKIIEKRQSVAFWCNPISGHATLYWYQQILGQGPKLLIQFQNNGVVDDSQLPKDRFSAERLKGVDSTLKIQPAKLEDSAVYLCASSPSYEQYFGPGTRLTVT.

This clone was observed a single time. The CDR3 DNA follows: TGTGCCAGCAGCACGACAGTGAACACCGGGGAGCTGTTTTTT. Encoded protein: CASSTTVNTGELFF. This rearrangement joins TRBV28 to TRBJ2-2; a weak D match, TRBD1 (5 bases). Germline assignment: CDR1 MDHEN and CDR2 SYDVKM. The V end lost 6 bases, the J end lost 1 base, and 9 bases lay between the germline ends. The CDR3 contains 14 residues.

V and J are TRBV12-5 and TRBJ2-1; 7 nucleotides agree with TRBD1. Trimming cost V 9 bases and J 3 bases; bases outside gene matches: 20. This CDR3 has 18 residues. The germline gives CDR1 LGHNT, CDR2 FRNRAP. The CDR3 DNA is TGTGCTAGGGCGGAATCCAGGGACCCGGGACAGTTCTACAATGAGCAGTTCTTC. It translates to CARAESRDPGQFYNEQFF.